This T cell receptor beta chain was recorded in a study of T-cell memory formation after mild COVID-19 (dated by TCRdb to the early 2020s). The study in broad terms: TCR sequence clusters from the two donors were largely donor specific. Longitudinal TCRalpha and TCRbeta repertoire sequencing tracked T-cell clones expanding and contracting after mild COVID-19 in a couple of donors. Two young, previously healthy adult volunteers made up the cohort, one male and one female.

This sample was sequenced with an Illumina NovaSeq 6000. TCRalpha and TCRbeta cDNA libraries were constructed by 5'RACE with constant-segment primers, with sample barcodes and unique molecular identifiers being introduced. RNA was extracted from every sample with Trizol reagent. The libraries were amplified in two PCR steps, and the second step added a second sample barcode and Illumina TruSeq adapters. Sequencing of the libraries was done on an Illumina NovaSeq, producing 2 x 150 bp paired-end reads. On the authors' methods: The reads were demultiplexed and collapsed into UMI-guided consensus sequences using migec v1.2.7. With mixcr v2.1.11, UMI consensuses were aligned to TRA and TRB V and J templates and assembled into clonotypes. A clonotype was counted as expanded or contracted only if both edgeR and NoisET called the change significant, with noise models trained on biological replicates. For edgeR calls, the cutoffs were a false discovery rate-adjusted p below 0.01 and a log2 fold-change threshold of 1. As an exploratory analysis of dynamics, max-normalized trajectories of the 1000 most abundant clonotypes were examined with PCA combined with hierarchical clustering. Each responding clone was given a CD4 or CD8 phenotype based on the CD4+ and CD8+ repertoires, which had been sequenced separately. The raw public data were reprocessed by TCRdb itself: fastp quality trimming at Q25, MiXCR clonotype calling, in-frame beta chains only. Each record represents a unique CDR3 protein, reported with the most common genes and DNA among its rows. The V and J calls follow TCRdb's processing rather than the paper's. In this sample the table shows roughly 400,000 distinct CDR3 sequences, about 16% of which occur a single time. The ten biggest clones cover 20% to 25% of the sample.

Ficoll-Paque density gradient centrifugation was the method used to isolate PBMCs. Including cysteine and phenylalanine, the CDR3 has 16 amino acids. This entry keeps only the CDR3 DNA: 48 bases, framed from base 1. As encoded in the germline V gene, CDR1 is SNHLY while CDR2 is FYNNEI. Between the V and J ends, shortened by 6 bases and 7 bases respectively, the junction contains 19 bases. This clonotype was seen more than once but under ten times. The antigen this receptor binds is unknown. The input lacks base qualities; no much larger clone sits a single base away. Broad study findings and their caveats: Contracting CD4+ clones were found mainly in CM and EM memory subsets, while CD8+ clones were enriched in EMRA. The study included only a couple of mild cases, and larger cohorts that include severe cases with pre-infection samples were judged to be necessary. SARS-CoV-2 specificity of the second-wave clones peaking on day 37 was not confirmed. Some responding clones were found in pre-infection memory, which suggests that pre-existing cross-reactive memory T cells took part in the SARS-CoV-2 response. Balanced CD4/CD8 phenotypes were observed for clones contracting from day 15 to 85, whereas a bias towards CD4+ was observed for a second wave of clones expanding from day 15 to 37.

This chain is built from TRBV2 and TRBJ1-6; a weak D assignment points to TRBD1 (6 bases agree). The sequenced sample consisted of PBMCs or a T cell subset sorted from them (not recorded which). The origin of this receptor is a man younger than 30 who had mild COVID-19 (a few samples of this study predate the infection). The sample titles of this study are shuffled in the database, so cell type and time point are left out; the donor was told from shared clones. CDR3 loop: CASSQQGLGGNSPLHF. The DNA reads as follows: TGTGCCAGCAGCCAACAGGGACTTGGAGGGAATTCACCCCTCCACTTT. Extended through the reference TRBV2 and TRBJ1-6 proteins, this CDR3 yields the full variable domain: EPEVTQTPSHQVTQMGQEVILRCVPISNHLYFYWYRQILGQKVEFLVSFYNNEISEKSEIFDDQFSVERPDGSNFTLKIRSTKLEDSAMYFCASSQQGLGGNSPLHFGNGTRLTVT.